This TCR beta chain originates from a study of Graves' ophthalmopathy and Graves' hyperthyroidism. Study conclusions and caveats: As the model predicted ophthalmopathy progression, it achieved a sensitivity of approximately 65% and a specificity of about 72%. Ophthalmopathy could be told apart from stable hyperthyroidism by a 13-signature model (just under 90% sensitivity, around 78% specificity).

Investigators amplified TCR beta CDR3 regions from RNA transcripts. The first-round RT-PCR employed HTBI primers together with the Qiagen OneStep RT-PCR kit. A multiplex PCR was then performed as the second round. TCRdb processed the multiplex PCR reads anew with MiXCR; each CDR3 protein has one entry. This table holds 1 million to 1.3 million distinct CDR3 sequences, approximately 35% found once. Excluded: other autoimmune disease, uncontrolled infection, pregnancy or lactation. Physicians reached a diagnosis by relying on clinical symptoms, serum thyroxine, TRAb, thyroid ultrasound and orbital computed tomography. About this clonotype: Its specificity is unknown.

This TCR was recovered from an adult man with Graves' hyperthyroidism. Input material: peripheral blood or thyroid tissue (not recorded which).

CDR3 in amino acids: CSVLGGQGSHEQYF. CDR3 sequence (DNA): TGCAGCGTGTTGGGGGGACAGGGTAGCCACGAGCAGTACTTC. V is TRBV29-1 and J is TRBJ2-7, with 9 bases that match TRBD1. V shed 6 bases, J shed 5 bases, and the junction held 11 bases outside the gene matches. The germline V gene has CDR1 SQVTM and CDR2 ANQGSEA. The CDR3 length is 14 residues.